A single sample is the source of the 28 T cell receptor beta chains below, sequenced in a study of blood T cell repertoires in COVID-19. The table came from immunoSEQ multiplex PCR; TCRdb's copy has only in-frame clones and leaves some out. The repertoire has fewer than 350,000 clones, under 95% of them found once; the top ten carry approximately 3%. Material for sequencing was PBMCs or T cells enriched from blood (not recorded which). Source of these receptors: a man in his forties who had been exposed to COVID-19.

This rearrangement joins TRBV11-3 to TRBJ2-3; TRBD1 matches at 9 bases. The CDR3 spans 18 residues. Germline loops: CDR1 SGHNT, CDR2 YENEEA. The V gene end was trimmed by 5 bases and the J gene end by 4 bases; junction bases not matched to a gene: 16. In DNA form, the CDR3 reads TGTGCCAGCAGCCCTCCTCTCAACCGGGACAGGGAGTCAGATACGCAGTATTTT. This codes for CASSPPLNRDRESDTQYF.

The rearrangement uses TRBV10-3 and TRBJ2-2, with TRBD2 identical over 8 bases. Trimming cost V 5 bases and J 7 bases; bases outside gene matches: 9. The CDR3 runs to 15 residues. Germline V gives CDR1 ENHRY, CDR2 SYGVKD. The CDR3 nucleotides are TGTGCCATCAGTCATGAGCGGGAGATCAACGGGGAGCTGTTTTTT. This translates into CAISHEREINGELFF.

The rearrangement uses TRBV28 and TRBJ1-5; 11 bases agree with TRBD1. Germline CDR1 is MDHEN and CDR2 is SYDVKM. This CDR3 is built from 16 residues. V shed 5 bases and J 7 bases; nucleotides not matched to a gene: 10. The CDR3 nucleotides read TGTGCCAGCAGTCACGGGACAGGGGGACTGCTGCAGCCCCAGCATTTT. It yields the protein CASSHGTGGLLQPQHF.

The chain is built from TRBV20-1 and TRBJ2-1, with D possibly TRBD2 on 6 matching bases. Germline V lookup: CDR1 DFQATT, CDR2 SNEGSKA (reference sequence). The CDR3 is 11 residues long. V was clipped by 3 bases and J by 8 bases, with 8 bases between them. CDR3 residues: CSASGSDEQFF. As DNA, the CDR3 is TGCAGTGCTAGCGGGAGTGATGAGCAGTTCTTC.

The chain carries TRBV6-5 and TRBJ1-2; 7 bases are a match to TRBD1. This CDR3 is 14 amino acids long. Looked up from germline, CDR1 is MNHEY and CDR2 is SVGAGI. Trimming at V came to 6 bases and at J to 2 bases, leaving 6 bases not matched to a gene. The CDR3 sequence is CASSPDRVNYGYTF. DNA for the CDR3: TGTGCCAGCAGCCCAGACAGGGTCAACTATGGCTACACCTTC.

V usage is TRBV6-2 or TRBV6-3 and J usage is TRBJ1-1; 7 bases are shared with TRBD1. This CDR3 is built from 14 residues. Germline lookup yields CDR1 MNHEY and CDR2 SVGEGT. Trimming took 6 bases from V and 5 from J; bases not matched to a gene: 9. DNA of the CDR3: TGTGCCAGCAGCTCTGTACAGGGGTGGACTGAAGCTTTCTTT. Translating it yields CASSSVQGWTEAFF.

The chain employs TRBV9 and TRBJ2-1, with 11 bases that match TRBD2. Germline CDR1 and CDR2: SGDLS and YYNGEE. This CDR3 has 17 amino acids. V shed 3 bases and J 6 bases; nucleotides not matched to a gene: 11. The CDR3, as DNA: TGTGCCAGCAGCGGTAGATTTAGCGGGAGGGTCCGCAATGAGCAGTTCTTC. Translated: CASSGRFSGRVRNEQFF.

The chain carries TRBV19 and TRBJ2-2, with D perhaps TRBD1 (6 bases). This CDR3 is built from 17 residues. Germline lookup yields CDR1 LNHDA and CDR2 SQIVND (reference sequence). Deletions cut 9 bases from V and 1 base from J, with 21 bases between. The CDR3: CASTPPMGAGNTGELFF. CDR3 bases: TGTGCCAGCACTCCCCCCATGGGGGCGGGGAACACCGGGGAGCTGTTTTTT.

This chain joins TRBV29-1 and TRBJ1-2, with 9 bases that match TRBD1. From germline, CDR1 is SQVTM and CDR2 ANQGSEA. The CDR3 consists of 17 residues. The ends lost 1 base at V and 4 bases at J; junction bases unmatched: 13. DNA of the CDR3: TGCAGCGTTGAAGCTAAGACAGGGGGGGCCTCCCCCTATGGCTACACCTTC. It translates to CSVEAKTGGASPYGYTF. Full variable domain (missing parts from reference TRBV29-1 and TRBJ1-2): SAVISQKPSRDICQRGTSLTIQCQVDSQVTMMFWYRQQPGQSLTLIATANQGSEATYESGFVIDKFPISRPNLTFSTLTVSNMSPEDSSIYLCSVEAKTGGASPYGYTFGSGTRLTVV.

The genes are TRBV28 and TRBJ2-7, with TRBD1 matching 8 bases. The junction had 4 bases not matched to a gene; V was cut back by 0 bases and J by 3 bases. This CDR3 spans 15 amino acids. CDR1 MDHEN and CDR2 SYDVKM come from the germline V gene. CDR3 residues: CASSLWGTGNYEQYF. The DNA of the CDR3 is TGTGCCAGCAGTTTATGGGGGACAGGCAACTACGAGCAGTACTTC.

This chain links TRBV6-5 with TRBJ1-3; D is undetermined. V was clipped by 6 bases and J by 2 bases, with 8 bases between them. Per germline, CDR1 MNHEY and CDR2 SVGAGI. The CDR3 spans 13 residues. CDR3 sequence reads: CASREGPGNTIYF. The CDR3 nucleotides are TGTGCCAGCAGGGAGGGTCCTGGAAACACCATATATTTT.

This clone was seen once. J is TRBJ2-2 and V is TRBV24-1; 8 bases align to TRBD1. Germline CDR1 KGHDR, CDR2 SFDVKD. The CDR3 is 16 residues long. J was trimmed by 2 bases and V by 4 bases; bases with no gene match: 5. The CDR3 DNA sequence: TGTGCCACCAGTGACCCCGGGACAGGAAACACCGGGGAGCTGTTTTTT. It is translated as CATSDPGTGNTGELFF.

The J gene is TRBJ2-7, the V gene TRBV10-1, with 9 bases matching TRBD2. The CDR3 is 15 amino acids. In germline, CDR1 is WNHNN, CDR2 SYGVQD (reference sequence). The ends lost 5 bases at V and 4 bases at J; junction bases unmatched: 9. CDR3 coding DNA: TGCGCCAGCAGTATCACCGGGACTAGCAAGTACGAGCAGTACTTC. Its protein is CASSITGTSKYEQYF.

The J gene is TRBJ2-3, the V gene TRBV3-1 (or the pseudogene TRBV3-2), with 14 bases matching TRBD2. This CDR3 contains 18 residues. Trimming at V came to 2 bases and at J to 14 bases, leaving 18 bases not matched to a gene. CDR1 LGHDT and CDR2 YNNKEL come from the germline V gene (reference sequence). CDR3 nucleotide sequence: TGTGCCAGCAGCCAAAGACTAGCGGGAGGGTCCGGGAGAAATTTTGCGTATTTT. It codes for CASSQRLAGGSGRNFAYF.

This chain links TRBV5-1 with TRBJ1-1; D is unresolved. The CDR3 runs 14 residues. V lost 0 bases and J 1 base, leaving 7 bases between the germline ends. Germline-derived CDR1 and CDR2 are SGHRS and YFSETQ. CDR3 bases: TGCGCCAGCAGCTTGGGTACGGGGAACACTGAAGCTTTCTTT. Protein product: CASSLGTGNTEAFF.

The rearrangement joins TRBV21-1 to TRBJ2-1; TRBD2 was called by the table and not checked on the DNA. TRBV21-1 is noted as a pseudogene. This CDR3 has 16 amino acids. As DNA, the CDR3 is TGTGCCAGCAGCAAAGGTCGGACTAGCGGGGACAATGAGCAGTTCTTC. This codes for CASSKGRTSGDNEQFF.

This clone was observed a single time. The rearrangement uses TRBV27 and TRBJ2-1; perhaps TRBD2 as D (5 bases). Trimming pared 2 bases from V and 1 base from J, leaving 12 bases between. Per germline, CDR1 MNHEY and CDR2 SMNVEV (reference sequence). CDR3 length: 16 residues. The CDR3 sequence: CASSLTAGGSYNEQFF. The CDR3, as DNA: TGTGCCAGCAGTTTAACCGCGGGCGGGTCCTACAATGAGCAGTTCTTC.

The V and J genes are TRBV28 and TRBJ2-7; tentatively, D is TRBD1 (6 bases). CDR3 length: 15 residues. The V end lost 7 bases, the J end lost 0 bases, and 16 bases lay between the germline ends. From germline, CDR1 is MDHEN and CDR2 SYDVKM. This CDR3 is CASTKGQLSSYEQYF. Written as DNA, the CDR3 is TGTGCCAGCACCAAAGGACAGCTGAGCTCCTACGAGCAGTACTTC.

This sequence joins TRBV3-1 (or the pseudogene TRBV3-2) and TRBJ2-1; perhaps TRBD2 as D (6 bases). V was clipped by 7 bases and J by 2 bases, with 12 bases between them. Looked up from germline, CDR1 is LGHDT and CDR2 is YNNKEL (reference sequence). This CDR3 is 14 amino acids long. The CDR3 here is CASNRLGAYNEQFF. For the CDR3, the DNA is TGTGCCAGCAACCGACTAGGAGCCTACAATGAGCAGTTCTTC.

In its sample, this clone was seen once. Its ends do not fully match the called genes, so a read error is possible. V is TRBV5-4 and J is TRBJ1-1; D is perhaps TRBD1 (5 bases). Looked up from germline, CDR1 is SGHNT and CDR2 is YYREEE (reference sequence). The CDR3 contains 15 residues. The CDR3 loop reads CASSSKGRVNTEAFF. CDR3 nucleotides: TGTGCCAGCAGCTCGAAGGGCAGGGTGAATACTGAAGCTTTCTTT.

The V and J genes are TRBV15 and TRBJ2-7, with TRBD1 matching over 8 bases. The CDR3 sequence is 17 residues long. V dropped 3 bases and J dropped 2; count of bases not matched to a gene: 12. From germline, CDR1 is LNHNV and CDR2 YYDKDF (reference sequence). CDR3 amino acids: CATSSLDRDRGAYEQYF. Here the CDR3 DNA reads TGTGCCACCAGCAGCCTCGATCGAGACAGGGGTGCCTACGAGCAGTACTTC. The variable domain in full, with the rest retrieved from reference TRBV15 and TRBJ2-7, is DAMVIQNPRYQVTQFGKPVTLSCSQTLNHNVMYWYQQKSSQAPKLLFHYYDKDFNNEADTPDNFQSRRPNTSFCFLDIRSPGLGDTAMYLCATSSLDRDRGAYEQYFGPGTRLTVT.

The V gene is TRBV28, the J gene TRBJ2-1, with 10 bases identical to TRBD2. The germline V gene has CDR1 MDHEN and CDR2 SYDVKM. Trimming at V came to 6 bases and at J to 5 bases, leaving 10 bases not matched to a gene. CDR3 size: 16 residues. In DNA form, the CDR3 reads TGTGCCAGCAGCTCTTCCGGACTAGCGGAGGACAATGAGCAGTTCTTC. Protein product: CASSSSGLAEDNEQFF.

This clone was counted between two and nine times. The chain couples TRBV28 to TRBJ2-7; D perhaps matches TRBD1 (6 bases). The CDR3 has 14 amino acids. V was pared by 6 bases and J by 2 bases, with 14 bases between. The germline gives CDR1 MDHEN, CDR2 SYDVKM. Here the CDR3 DNA reads TGTGCCAGCAGCCCAGGGGCTTTCACCTACGAGCAGTACTTC. Protein sequence: CASSPGAFTYEQYF.

This clone has a single count. This sequence joins TRBV30 and TRBJ2-2; maybe TRBD2 (6 bases). Germline CDR1 and CDR2: GTSNPN and SVGIG (reference sequence). V was cut by 5 bases and J by 4 bases, with 11 bases left in between. CDR3 length equals 13 residues. The chain's CDR3 is CAWRLVVTGELFF. DNA for the CDR3: TGTGCCTGGCGACTAGTCGTCACCGGGGAGCTGTTTTTT.

This clone was detected only once. The V and J genes are TRBV27 and TRBJ2-1; 8 nucleotides line up with TRBD1. Germline V gene data show CDR1 as MNHEY and CDR2 as SMNVEV (reference sequence). The CDR3 consists of 18 residues. V shed 1 base and J 2 bases; nucleotides not matched to a gene: 10. The CDR3 spells CASSLYLEQGVPYNEQFF. CDR3 bases: TGTGCCAGCAGTTTATATCTGGAACAGGGGGTCCCCTACAATGAGCAGTTCTTC.

J is TRBJ1-5 and V is TRBV9; D is ambiguous. The V end was cut by 0 bases, the J end by 5 bases, with 6 bases between. CDR1 and CDR2 (germline): SGDLS, YYNGEE. This CDR3 comprises 13 residues. The CDR3: CASSVAGYQPQHF. CDR3 nucleotides: TGTGCCAGCAGCGTAGCGGGGTATCAGCCCCAGCATTTT.

V gene TRBV28 combines with J gene TRBJ1-5; D not certain. The germline gives CDR1 MDHEN, CDR2 SYDVKM. The V end was cut by 3 bases, the J end by 0 bases, with 12 bases between. The CDR3 consists of 16 residues. This CDR3 is CASSFREGNSNQPQHF. The CDR3, as DNA: TGTGCCAGCAGTTTTAGAGAGGGTAATAGCAATCAGCCCCAGCATTTT.

The chain combines TRBV4-2 with TRBJ1-1; the D gene is possibly TRBD1 (6 bases). Trimming removed 3 bases from V and 4 bases from J, with 15 bases in between. Germline CDR1 is LGHNA and CDR2 is YNFKEQ. The CDR3 spans 15 residues. The CDR3: CASSHASGQPTEAFF. Here the CDR3 DNA reads TGTGCCAGCAGCCACGCATCGGGACAACCCACTGAAGCTTTCTTT.